These 13 T cell receptor beta chains originate from one sample sequenced in a study of CD8+CD57+ T cells in acquired aplastic anemia. It was genomic DNA that served as the template for profiling TCR beta VDJ and CDR3. TCRdb analysed the reads with MiXCR anew, one entry per CDR3 protein. The sample records 75,000 to 90,000 distinct CDR3 sequences, less than 60% being singletons. Sequencing input: sorted CD4+, CD8+, or CD8+CD57+ T cells (not recorded which) from PBMCs. These receptors were taken from a human donor in good health, serving as a control.

The rearrangement links TRBV27 to TRBJ1-1; no reliable D call. The CDR3 has 14 amino acids. V lost 3 bases and J 6 bases, leaving 14 bases between the germline ends. Germline lookup yields CDR1 MNHEY and CDR2 SMNVEV (reference sequence). The CDR3 is CASSFSGVRSEAFF. The CDR3 coding sequence is TGTGCCAGCAGTTTCTCAGGCGTTCGGTCTGAAGCTTTCTTT.

Regarding this clonotype: At one end the junction does not follow the germline gene, possibly because of a read error. The chain joins TRBV7-2 to TRBJ2-1; D call uncertain. The V gene's germline CDR1 is SGHTA and CDR2 FQGNSA. There are 11 residues in the CDR3. The CDR3, as DNA: TGCGCCAGCAGCTTTGAGGATGAGCAGTTCTTC. Amino acids: CASSFEDEQFF.

The chain joins TRBV19 to TRBJ2-3; D not certain. The CDR3 loop spans 13 amino acids. Germline V gene lookup returns CDR1 LNHDA and CDR2 SQIVND (reference sequence). The V end lost 1 base, the J end lost 1 base, and 3 bases lay between the germline ends. CDR3 protein: CASSIGRTDTQYF. CDR3 in DNA: TGTGCCAGTAGTATAGGTCGCACAGATACGCAGTATTTT.

This clonotype was seen a handful of times. CDR3 DNA sequence: TGTGCCAGCAGCTTATACGTGGGGGACTCAGATACGCAGTATTTT. Translation gives CASSLYVGDSDTQYF. This sequence joins TRBV11-2 and TRBJ2-3, with a possible D match to TRBD2 (6 bases). CDR1 and CDR2 (germline): SGHAT, FQNNGV. This CDR3 has 15 residues. V lost 2 bases and J 4 bases, leaving 13 bases between the germline ends.

This clonotype occurred many times. The V and J genes are TRBV7-9 and TRBJ2-7; D is unresolved. There are 13 residues in the CDR3. Trimming pared 0 bases from V and 1 base from J, leaving 4 bases between. The germline V gene has CDR1 SEHNR and CDR2 FQNEAQ (reference sequence). CDR3 DNA: TGTGCCAGCAGCTTAGCAGGGTCCTACGAGCAGTACTTC. Its protein is CASSLAGSYEQYF. Variable domain in full (rest from reference TRBV7-9 and TRBJ2-7): DTGVSQNPRHKITKRGQNVTFRCDPISEHNRLYWYRQTLGQGPEFLTYFQNEAQLEKSRLLSDRFSAERPKGSFSTLEIQRTEQGDSAMYLCASSLAGSYEQYFGPGTRLTVT.

In this sample, this clonotype turned up many times. CDR3: CASSPYSGELFF. CDR3 bases: TGTGCCAGCAGCCCCTACAGCGGGGAGCTGTTTTTT. V usage is TRBV9 and J usage is TRBJ2-2; D gene uncertain. CDR3 size: 12 residues. From germline, CDR1 is SGDLS and CDR2 YYNGEE. Trimming took 4 bases from V and 7 from J, leaving 8 bases between them.

The count of this clonotype is one. J is TRBJ1-2 and V is TRBV9; 10 nucleotides agree with TRBD1. The junction had 6 bases not matched to a gene; V was cut back by 3 bases and J by 4 bases. The germline CDR1 and CDR2 sequences are SGDLS and YYNGEE. The CDR3 is 15 residues long. CDR3 protein: CASSAAGTGAYGYTF. CDR3 nucleotides: TGTGCCAGCAGCGCCGCCGGGACAGGGGCCTATGGCTACACCTTC.

This clonotype showed up many times. The V call is TRBV29-1, the J call TRBJ1-1, with 7 bases identical to TRBD1. J was trimmed by 1 base and V by 4 bases; bases with no gene match: 9. The CDR3 runs 15 residues. Germline-derived CDR1 and CDR2 are SQVTM and ANQGSEA. This CDR3 is CSVGARTGANTEAFF. The CDR3 DNA is TGCAGCGTTGGGGCCAGGACAGGAGCGAACACTGAAGCTTTCTTT.

In regard to this clonotype: This could be a read error, since a much larger clone is one nucleotide away. The chain has TRBV6-1 and TRBJ2-1, with D hard to call. Germline CDR1 reads MNHNS; CDR2 reads SASEGT. V was clipped by 7 bases and J by 7 bases, with 8 bases between them. CDR3 length: 11 residues. The CDR3 reads CASKVENEQFF. The CDR3 DNA reads TGTGCCAGCAAGGTTGAGAATGAGCAGTTCTTC.

The rearrangement uses TRBV29-1 and TRBJ2-3; 10 bases are a match to TRBD2. Germline CDR1 SQVTM, CDR2 ANQGSEA. Trimming at V came to 4 bases and at J to 4 bases, leaving 8 bases not matched to a gene. The CDR3 is 15 residues long. CDR3 sequence reads: CSVGGLAGGSDTQYF. CDR3 bases: TGCAGCGTTGGCGGTTTAGCGGGAGGTTCAGATACGCAGTATTTT.

This clonotype was counted many times. This sequence joins TRBV7-6 and TRBJ1-1; TRBD1 matches at 10 bases. V lost 2 bases, J lost 7 bases, and 13 bases stayed unmatched. There are 17 residues in the CDR3. The germline gives CDR1 SGHVS, CDR2 FNYEAQ. Written as DNA, the CDR3 is TGTGCCAGCAGCTTATTGGGACGACAGGGGGCGAAAGGTGAAGCTTTCTTT. Protein: CASSLLGRQGAKGEAFF.

The table lists this clonotype with many counts. This rearrangement joins TRBV19 to TRBJ2-7, with D possibly being TRBD1 (7 bases). The CDR3 has 13 amino acids. Trimming stripped 2 bases from V and 6 bases from J, with 11 bases between. In germline, CDR1 is LNHDA, CDR2 SQIVND (reference sequence). CDR3: CASSISGGGEQYF. The CDR3 DNA sequence: TGTGCCAGTAGTATATCAGGGGGAGGCGAGCAGTACTTC.

The chain carries TRBV5-4 and TRBJ1-1; 7 nucleotides align to TRBD1. Per the germline V gene, CDR1 is SGHNT and CDR2 is YYREEE (reference sequence). V gave up 7 bases and J gave up 0 bases; unmatched junction bases: 9. The CDR3 has 15 residues. The chain's CDR3 is CASEERQGMNTEAFF. CDR3 coding DNA: TGTGCCAGCGAAGAGCGACAGGGAATGAACACTGAAGCTTTCTTT.